A single sample gave rise to the 31 T cell receptor beta chains below, sequenced in a study of blood T cell repertoires in COVID-19. Here immunoSEQ multiplex PCR was the method, and the copy in TCRdb shows in-frame clones only, minus some. The sample carries 130,000 or so clones, 86% recorded once. Sequencing was done on a sample of peripheral blood. These receptors were collected from a woman aged 55-69 years with acute or convalescent COVID-19.

J is TRBJ1-6 and V is TRBV15, with 7 positions matching TRBD1. Losses at the gene ends were 1 base for V and 5 bases for J; bases not matched to a gene: 2. The CDR3 contains 15 residues. Per the germline V gene, CDR1 is LNHNV and CDR2 is YYDKDF (reference sequence). Here the CDR3 reads CATSRGGQHNSPLHF. The CDR3 bases are TGTGCCACCAGCAGAGGGGGACAGCATAATTCACCCCTCCACTTT.

This clone was counted a single time. The CDR3 here is CASSDRRSGSATNEKLFF. The CDR3 bases are TGTGCCAGCAGTGACCGACGAAGCGGATCTGCAACTAATGAAAAACTGTTTTTT. This chain uses TRBV25-1 with TRBJ1-4; D ambiguous. This CDR3 contains 18 residues. V lost 3 bases, J lost 0 bases, and 17 bases lay in between. In germline, CDR1 is MGHDK, CDR2 SYGVNS.

J is TRBJ2-7 and V is TRBV3-1 (or the pseudogene TRBV3-2); 9 nucleotides line up with TRBD2. Germline V gene sequence: CDR1 LGHDT, CDR2 YNNKEL (reference sequence). V was clipped by 3 bases and J by 2 bases; unmatched bases: 20. The CDR3 spans 20 residues. CDR3 residues: CASSQGRIGLAGRLTYEQYF. Written as DNA, the CDR3 is TGTGCCAGCAGCCAGGGCCGCATCGGGCTAGCGGGGCGCCTAACCTACGAGCAGTACTTC.

Only one count was recorded for this clone. This chain joins TRBV4-2 and TRBJ2-1, with D unresolved. V gave up 2 bases and J gave up 7 bases, with 3 bases separating them. Germline V gives CDR1 LGHNA, CDR2 YNFKEQ. The CDR3 extends over 11 amino acids. CDR3: CASSQSNEQFF. The CDR3 DNA sequence: TGTGCCAGCAGCCAATCTAATGAGCAGTTCTTC.

This clone was detected only a few times. The chain carries TRBV19 and TRBJ1-5, with 7 bases that match TRBD1. Germline trimming cut 7 bases from V and 2 bases from J; bases unmatched to any gene: 8. CDR1 is LNHDA and CDR2 is SQIVND in the germline V gene (reference sequence). This CDR3 has 15 amino acids. CDR3 amino acids: CASTVQGVRNQPQHF. As DNA, the CDR3 is TGTGCCAGTACCGTTCAGGGGGTACGCAATCAGCCCCAGCATTTT.

The chain links TRBV28 to TRBJ2-6; D may be TRBD2 (7 bases). Per germline, CDR1 MDHEN and CDR2 SYDVKM. V gave up 8 bases and J gave up 4 bases, with 18 bases separating them. The CDR3 is 16 residues long. CDR3 sequence (DNA): TGTGCCAGCGTCTCGGGGGGCGCTTCAGGGGCCAACGTCCTGACTTTC. It yields the protein CASVSGGASGANVLTF. The full variable domain, completed using reference TRBV28 and TRBJ2-6, is DVKVTQSSRYLVKRTGEKVFLECVQDMDHENMFWYRQDPGLGLRLIYFSYDVKMKEKGDIPEGYSVSREKKERFSLILESASTNQTSMYLCASVSGGASGANVLTFGAGSRLTVL.

This clone was seen a single time. The rearrangement links TRBV14 to TRBJ2-2, with 15 bases fitting TRBD2. CDR3 size: 19 residues. V gave up 4 bases and J gave up 2 bases; unmatched junction bases: 8. Germline V CDR1 and CDR2: SGHDN, FVKESK. Written as DNA, the CDR3 is TGTGCCAGCAGCCCTTTACCGGGACTAGCGGGGGGAAACACCGGGGAGCTGTTTTTT. It codes for CASSPLPGLAGGNTGELFF.

The rearrangement joins TRBV5-5 to TRBJ2-7, with a possible D match to TRBD1 (5 bases). Trimming pared 0 bases from V and 4 bases from J, leaving 11 bases between. CDR1 and CDR2 from the germline V gene are SGHKS and YYEKEE (reference sequence). This CDR3 spans 14 amino acids. The CDR3 sequence is CASSLGRVRYEQYF. The CDR3 DNA follows: TGTGCCAGCAGCTTGGGCAGGGTTCGGTACGAGCAGTACTTC.

In its sample, this clone was seen once. The chain links TRBV5-4 to TRBJ2-3, with 10 bases fitting TRBD2. This CDR3 spans 16 amino acids. Trimming cost V 4 bases and J 7 bases; bases outside gene matches: 12. The V gene's germline CDR1 is SGHNT and CDR2 YYREEE (reference sequence). The CDR3 nucleotides are TGTGCCAGCAGCGTCCCGACTAGCGGGCTGACTAATACGCAGTATTTT. This sequence encodes CASSVPTSGLTNTQYF.

The chain employs TRBV5-6 and TRBJ2-1; 10 bases agree with TRBD2. Germline lookup yields CDR1 SGHDT and CDR2 YYEEEE. The junction had 6 bases not matched to a gene; V was cut back by 2 bases and J by 7 bases. This CDR3 comprises 15 residues. CDR3 sequence reads: CASSFLAGARNEQFF. CDR3 nucleotides: TGTGCCAGCAGCTTCCTAGCGGGGGCTCGGAATGAGCAGTTCTTC.

This sequence joins TRBV19 and TRBJ1-5; 9 bases map to TRBD1. The CDR3 runs to 16 residues. Trimming took 3 bases from V and 1 from J; bases not matched to a gene: 4. CDR1 and CDR2 (germline): LNHDA, SQIVND (reference sequence). The CDR3 reads CASSMGQGGSNQPQHF. In nucleotides, the CDR3 is TGTGCCAGTAGTATGGGACAGGGTGGGAGCAATCAGCCCCAGCATTTT.

The chain uses TRBV14 and TRBJ1-6, with D perhaps TRBD1 (6 bases). Trimming removed 5 bases at V and 9 bases at J, with 14 bases between. This CDR3 has 14 amino acids. Germline CDR1 reads SGHDN; CDR2 reads FVKESK. The CDR3 protein is CASSMGQIRSPLHF. The CDR3 DNA is TGTGCCAGCAGCATGGGACAAATACGTTCACCCCTCCACTTT.

The rearrangement links TRBV7-2 to TRBJ1-6, with D perhaps matching TRBD1 (5 bases). The CDR3 contains 15 residues. The germline CDR1 and CDR2 sequences are SGHTA and FQGNSA. The ends were cut back, 1 base at V and 6 bases at J, with 10 bases in the middle. The chain's CDR3 is CASSLEQGLNSPLHF. The CDR3 DNA is TGTGCCAGCAGCTTAGAGCAGGGACTTAATTCACCCCTCCACTTT. Full variable domain (outside the CDR3, taken from reference TRBV7-2 and TRBJ1-6): GAGVSQSPSNKVTEKGKDVELRCDPISGHTALYWYRQSLGQGLEFLIYFQGNSAPDKSGLPSDRFSAERTGGSVSTLTIQRTQQEDSAVYLCASSLEQGLNSPLHFGNGTRLTVT.

This rearrangement joins TRBV19 to TRBJ2-1, with TRBD2 matching 7 bases. V lost 3 bases and J lost 5; bases outside the gene matches: 7. The CDR3 is 15 residues long. Germline values: CDR1 LNHDA, CDR2 SQIVND (reference sequence). CDR3 DNA: TGTGCCAGTAGTATCACCGGGGGGACGAACAATGAGCAGTTCTTC. Its translation: CASSITGGTNNEQFF.

The chain recombines TRBV30 with TRBJ1-1; 7 bases agree with TRBD1. This CDR3 contains 16 residues. The germline gives CDR1 GTSNPN, CDR2 SVGIG (reference sequence). The junction had 13 bases not matched to a gene; V was cut back by 4 bases and J by 2 bases. CDR3 residues: CAWKEWDSFTNTEAFF. CDR3 coding DNA: TGTGCCTGGAAGGAGTGGGACAGCTTCACCAACACTGAAGCTTTCTTT.

The chain joins TRBV3-1 (or the pseudogene TRBV3-2) to TRBJ1-5, with D possibly matching TRBD1 (6 bases). Germline V gene data show CDR1 as LGHDT and CDR2 as YNNKEL (reference sequence). Deletions cut 5 bases from V and 5 bases from J, with 7 bases between. The CDR3 has 12 residues. CDR3 sequence: CASSNRDQPQHF. The CDR3 DNA follows: TGTGCCAGCAGCAACAGGGATCAGCCCCAGCATTTT.

The V and J genes are TRBV7-2 and TRBJ2-5, with TRBD2 identical over 14 bases. The CDR3 spans 16 residues. With 5 bases clipped from V and 0 bases from J, the junction kept 2 bases outside the gene matches. Germline assignment: CDR1 SGHTA and CDR2 FQGNSA. This CDR3 is CASSRTSGGYQETQYF. CDR3 coding DNA: TGTGCCAGCAGCCGGACTAGCGGGGGGTACCAAGAGACCCAGTACTTC.

The CDR3 DNA follows: TGTGCCAGCAGCGTAAAAGCGCAAGAGACCCAGTACTTC. Amino acids: CASSVKAQETQYF. The rearrangement links TRBV9 to TRBJ2-5; D is unclear. The V gene's germline CDR1 is SGDLS and CDR2 YYNGEE. The CDR3 is 13 residues long. V lost 1 base to trimming and J lost 2 bases, with 6 bases between them.

The chain combines TRBV28 with TRBJ2-3; the match to TRBD2 covers 7 bases. Germline values: CDR1 MDHEN, CDR2 SYDVKM. Trimming took 6 bases from V and 5 from J; bases not matched to a gene: 14. This CDR3 is 16 amino acids long. The chain's CDR3 is CASRWTPGGSGDTQYF. The CDR3 DNA reads TGTGCCAGCAGATGGACTCCCGGGGGGTCGGGAGATACGCAGTATTTT. Variable domain in full (rest from reference TRBV28 and TRBJ2-3): DVKVTQSSRYLVKRTGEKVFLECVQDMDHENMFWYRQDPGLGLRLIYFSYDVKMKEKGDIPEGYSVSREKKERFSLILESASTNQTSMYLCASRWTPGGSGDTQYFGPGTRLTVL.

The chain employs TRBV2 and TRBJ2-7; tentative D call: TRBD1 (6 bases). V shed 3 bases and J shed 4 bases, with 10 bases lying between them. The length of the CDR3 is 13 residues. Per germline, CDR1 SNHLY and CDR2 FYNNEI. CDR3 sequence (DNA): TGTGCCAGCAGTGACCAGGGGCCATACGAGCAGTACTTC. Protein product: CASSDQGPYEQYF.

The V and J genes are TRBV6-2 or TRBV6-3 and TRBJ1-5; weak D call: TRBD1 (6 bases). CDR1 is MNHEY, CDR2 SVGEGT, per germline. Trimming shortened V by 6 bases and J by 1 base, and 16 bases separated the two germline ends. The CDR3 loop spans 16 amino acids. The CDR3 here is CASSPAGEGSNQPQHF. CDR3 in DNA: TGTGCCAGCAGCCCCGCAGGGGAGGGGAGCAATCAGCCCCAGCATTTT.

The CDR3: CASPRQGIHGYTF. CDR3 in DNA: TGTGCCAGTCCAAGGCAGGGGATCCATGGCTACACCTTC. The rearrangement links TRBV2 to TRBJ1-2; a possible D gene is TRBD1 (6 bases). The V gene's germline CDR1 is SNHLY and CDR2 FYNNEI. V was shortened by 9 bases and J by 6 bases, with 17 bases between the two germline ends. This CDR3 comprises 13 residues.

J is TRBJ1-1 and V is TRBV7-9; tentatively, D is TRBD1 (5 bases). Trimming removed 5 bases from V and 2 bases from J, with 12 bases in between. The V gene's germline CDR1 is SEHNR and CDR2 FQNEAQ (reference sequence). The length of the CDR3 is 14 residues. The CDR3: CASSPGLGNTEAFF. CDR3 bases: TGTGCCAGCAGCCCAGGGTTGGGTAACACTGAAGCTTTCTTT.

The chain links TRBV29-1 to TRBJ2-5, with 7 bases fitting TRBD1. The junction had 2 bases not matched to a gene; V was cut back by 6 bases and J by 1 base. The germline V gene encodes CDR1 SQVTM and CDR2 ANQGSEA. The CDR3 has 12 amino acids. The CDR3 loop reads CSVDRVQETQYF. The CDR3 nucleotides read TGCAGCGTCGACAGGGTCCAAGAGACCCAGTACTTC. Complete variable domain (other parts from reference TRBV29-1 and TRBJ2-5): SAVISQKPSRDICQRGTSLTIQCQVDSQVTMMFWYRQQPGQSLTLIATANQGSEATYESGFVIDKFPISRPNLTFSTLTVSNMSPEDSSIYLCSVDRVQETQYFGPGTRLLVL.

The CDR3 sequence: CASSFGSTDTQYF. The CDR3 DNA reads as TGTGCCAGCAGCTTCGGTTCCACAGATACGCAGTATTTT. The chain recombines TRBV5-6 with TRBJ2-3, with D uncertain. The CDR3 consists of 13 residues. CDR1 is SGHDT, CDR2 YYEEEE, per germline. The ends were cut back, 2 bases at V and 2 bases at J, with 6 bases in the middle.

This clone was counted a few times. The sample carries other DNA sequences with the same CDR3. The V and J genes are TRBV29-1 and TRBJ2-7; 9 bases map to TRBD1. The J segment lost 2 bases and the V segment lost 6 bases, leaving 2 bases of the junction unmatched. CDR1 is SQVTM and CDR2 is ANQGSEA in the germline V gene. CDR3 length equals 12 residues. The CDR3 DNA reads TGCAGCGTACGACAGGGGGCCTACGAGCAGTACTTC. The encoded protein is CSVRQGAYEQYF.

The chain links TRBV19 to TRBJ2-2; 7 bases map to TRBD2. V was pared by 5 bases and J by 0 bases, with 0 bases of the junction left unmatched. CDR1 and CDR2 (germline): LNHDA, SQIVND (reference sequence). The CDR3 totals 14 residues. This CDR3 is CASSRGANTGELFF. Here the CDR3 DNA reads TGTGCCAGTAGTCGGGGGGCGAACACCGGGGAGCTGTTTTTT.

This clone appeared once. Other DNA sequences in this specimen translate into the identical CDR3. V usage is TRBV18 and J usage is TRBJ1-2, with a possible D match to TRBD1 (5 bases). Trimming left V 2 bases short and J 3 bases short, with 7 bases between. The CDR3 has 13 residues. The germline CDR1 and CDR2 sequences are KGHSH and LQKENI. CDR3 in DNA: TGTGCCAGCTCACCAGAAGGGGACTATGGCTACACCTTC. This gives the protein CASSPEGDYGYTF.

This sequence joins TRBV28 and TRBJ2-3; D remains unclear. The V and J ends lost 5 bases and 1 base respectively, with 7 bases between them. In germline, CDR1 is MDHEN, CDR2 SYDVKM. The CDR3 length is 13 residues. The CDR3 spells CASSDQGTDTQYF. The CDR3 DNA is TGTGCCAGCAGTGATCAGGGCACAGATACGCAGTATTTT.

The chain is built from TRBV5-1 and TRBJ2-1, with no clear D. The V gene lost 0 bases and the J gene lost 4 bases, with 14 bases spanning the gap. This CDR3 has 16 residues. Per the germline V gene, CDR1 is SGHRS and CDR2 is YFSETQ. The CDR3 is CASSLDPSPSYNEQFF. The CDR3 coding sequence is TGCGCCAGCAGCTTGGACCCGAGCCCATCATACAATGAGCAGTTCTTC. The variable domain in full, completed from reference TRBV5-1 and TRBJ2-1, reads KAGVTQTPRYLIKTRGQQVTLSCSPISGHRSVSWYQQTPGQGLQFLFEYFSETQRNKGNFPGRFSGRQFSNSRSEMNVSTLELGDSALYLCASSLDPSPSYNEQFFGPGTRLTVL.

The chain recombines TRBV28 with TRBJ1-2, with D tentatively TRBD1 (6 bases). CDR1 MDHEN and CDR2 SYDVKM come from the germline V gene. The CDR3 is 16 amino acids. V was pared by 5 bases and J by 2 bases, with 18 bases between. The DNA of the CDR3 is TGTGCCAGCAGTCCCGTCGGGACATCGGCAAACTATGGCTACACCTTC. Amino acid sequence: CASSPVGTSANYGYTF.